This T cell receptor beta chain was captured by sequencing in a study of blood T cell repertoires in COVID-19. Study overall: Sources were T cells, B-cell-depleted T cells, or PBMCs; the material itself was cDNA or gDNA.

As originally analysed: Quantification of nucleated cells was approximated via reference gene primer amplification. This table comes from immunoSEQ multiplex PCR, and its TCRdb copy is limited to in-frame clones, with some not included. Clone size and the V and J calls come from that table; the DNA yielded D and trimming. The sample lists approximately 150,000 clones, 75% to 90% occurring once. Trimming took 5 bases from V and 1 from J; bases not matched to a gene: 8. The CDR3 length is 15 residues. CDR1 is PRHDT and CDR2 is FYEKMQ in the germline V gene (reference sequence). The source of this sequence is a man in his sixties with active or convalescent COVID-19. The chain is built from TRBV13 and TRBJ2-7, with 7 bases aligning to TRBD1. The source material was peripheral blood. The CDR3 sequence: CASSVRDRRSYEQYF. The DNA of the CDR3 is TGTGCCAGCAGCGTCCGGGACAGAAGATCCTACGAGCAGTACTTC. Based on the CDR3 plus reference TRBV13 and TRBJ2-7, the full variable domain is AAGVIQSPRHLIKEKRETATLKCYPIPRHDTVYWYQQGPGQDPQFLISFYEKMQSDKGSIPDRFSAQQFSDYHSELNMSSLELGDSALYFCASSVRDRRSYEQYFGPGTRLTVT.